The present entry profiles one TCR beta chain with its context. This record belongs to a study of blood T cell repertoires in COVID-19. V shed 4 bases, J shed 5 bases, and the junction held 8 bases outside the gene matches. This CDR3 spans 15 amino acids. In germline, CDR1 is SGHRS, CDR2 YFSETQ. Sequencing was performed with immunoSEQ multiplex PCR; in TCRdb, only in-frame clones are kept and a portion is missing. This repertoire shows about 250,000 clones, around 89% found once; its top ten account for 0.7% to 0.9%. The chain joins TRBV5-1 to TRBJ2-1, with 8 positions matching TRBD1. This TCR was sampled from a man aged 25 to 40 with acute or convalescent COVID-19. Sample: peripheral blood. CDR3 DNA sequence: TGCGCCAGCAGCCCCCATACAGGGGGTAACAATGAGCAGTTCTTC. It encodes CASSPHTGGNNEQFF.